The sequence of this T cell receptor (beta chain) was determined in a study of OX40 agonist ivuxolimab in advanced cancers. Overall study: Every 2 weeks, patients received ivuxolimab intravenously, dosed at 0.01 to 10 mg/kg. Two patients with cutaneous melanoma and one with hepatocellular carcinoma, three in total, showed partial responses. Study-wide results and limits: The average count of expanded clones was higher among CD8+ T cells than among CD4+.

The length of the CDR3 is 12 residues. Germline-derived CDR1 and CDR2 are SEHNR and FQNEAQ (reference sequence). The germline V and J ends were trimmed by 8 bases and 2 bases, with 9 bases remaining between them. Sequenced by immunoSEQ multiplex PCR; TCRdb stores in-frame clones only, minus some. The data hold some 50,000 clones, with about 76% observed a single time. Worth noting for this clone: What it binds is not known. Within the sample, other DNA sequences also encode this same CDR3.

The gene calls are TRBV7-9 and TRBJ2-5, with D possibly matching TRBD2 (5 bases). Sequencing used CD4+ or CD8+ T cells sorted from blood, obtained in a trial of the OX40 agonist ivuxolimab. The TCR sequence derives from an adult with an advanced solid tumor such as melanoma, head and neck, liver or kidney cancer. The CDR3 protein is CASSGMQETQYF. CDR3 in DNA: TGTGCCAGCTCCGGGATGCAAGAGACCCAGTACTTC.